This T cell receptor (beta chain) was retrieved from a study of T cells expressing NK-cell markers. Overall study results and limits: The contribution of dominant NKG2C+ clonotypes to CD8+ T cells in about six donors was roughly 1.0-8%.

5'RACE template switching built TCR beta cDNA with unique molecular identifiers. From the 5' RACE reads, TCRdb lists one entry per CDR3 protein and no DNA. The sample totals 300,000 to 500,000 distinct CDR3 sequences. In germline, CDR1 is SGDLS, CDR2 YYNGEE. The CDR3 length is 15 residues. With regard to this clonotype: The antigen remains undetermined.

This rearrangement joins TRBV9 to TRBJ2-3; TCRdb's D call of TRBD2 is untestable without DNA. This sequence was found in a woman in her fifties or sixties in good health. Sequenced material: blood T cells: a sorted CD56 or NKG2C T cell subset, CD4+ or CD8+ T cells, or bulk PBMC T cells (not recorded which). CDR3 loop: CASSVDRAGLDTQYF.